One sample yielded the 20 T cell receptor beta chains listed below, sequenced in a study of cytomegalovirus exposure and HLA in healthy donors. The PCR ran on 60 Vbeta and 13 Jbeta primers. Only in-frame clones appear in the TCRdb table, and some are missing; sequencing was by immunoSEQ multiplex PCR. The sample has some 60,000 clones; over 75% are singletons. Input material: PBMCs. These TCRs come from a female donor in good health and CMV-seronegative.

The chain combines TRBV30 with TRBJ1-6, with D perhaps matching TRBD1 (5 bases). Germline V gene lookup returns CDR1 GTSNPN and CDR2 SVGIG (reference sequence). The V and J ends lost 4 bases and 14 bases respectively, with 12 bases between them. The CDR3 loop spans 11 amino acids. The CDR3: CAWTTDKTLHF. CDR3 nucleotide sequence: TGTGCCTGGACGACAGATAAAACCCTCCACTTT. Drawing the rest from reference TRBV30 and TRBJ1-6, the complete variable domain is SQTIHQWPATLVQPVGSPLSLECTVEGTSNPNLYWYRQAAGRGLQLLFYSVGIGQISSEVPQNLSASRPQDRQFILSSKKLLLSDSGFYLCAWTTDKTLHFGNGTRLTVT.

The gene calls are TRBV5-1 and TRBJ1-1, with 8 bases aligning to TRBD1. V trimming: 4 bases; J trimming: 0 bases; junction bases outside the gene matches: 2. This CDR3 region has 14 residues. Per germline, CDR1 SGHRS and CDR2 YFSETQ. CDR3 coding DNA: TGCGCCAGCAGCCGACAGGGGATGAACACTGAAGCTTTCTTT. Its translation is CASSRQGMNTEAFF.

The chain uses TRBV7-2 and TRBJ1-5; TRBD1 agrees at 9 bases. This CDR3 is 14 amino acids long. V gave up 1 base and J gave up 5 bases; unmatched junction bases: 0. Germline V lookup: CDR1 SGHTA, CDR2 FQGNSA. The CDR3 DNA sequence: TGTGCCAGCAGCTTAGGACAGGGGGATCAGCCCCAGCATTTT. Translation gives CASSLGQGDQPQHF.

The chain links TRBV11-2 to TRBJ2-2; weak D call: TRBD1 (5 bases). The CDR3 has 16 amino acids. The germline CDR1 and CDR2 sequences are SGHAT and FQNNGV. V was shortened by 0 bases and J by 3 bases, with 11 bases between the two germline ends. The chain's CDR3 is CASSLEAGIHTGELFF. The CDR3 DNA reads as TGTGCCAGCAGCTTAGAGGCAGGGATCCACACCGGGGAGCTGTTTTTT.

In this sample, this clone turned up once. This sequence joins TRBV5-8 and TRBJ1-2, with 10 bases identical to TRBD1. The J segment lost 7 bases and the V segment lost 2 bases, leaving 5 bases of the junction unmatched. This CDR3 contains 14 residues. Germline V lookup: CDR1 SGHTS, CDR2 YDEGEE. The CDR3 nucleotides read TGTGCCAGCAGCTTAGGGACAGGGGTTCGTGGCTACACCTTC. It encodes CASSLGTGVRGYTF.

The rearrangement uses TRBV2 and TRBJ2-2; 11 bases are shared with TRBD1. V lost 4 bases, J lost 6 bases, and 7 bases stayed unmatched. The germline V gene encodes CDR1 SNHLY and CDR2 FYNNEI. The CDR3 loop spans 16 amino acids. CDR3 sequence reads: CASSVLGTGGAGELFF. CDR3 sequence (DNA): TGTGCCAGCAGTGTCTTGGGGACAGGGGGGGCCGGGGAGCTGTTTTTT.

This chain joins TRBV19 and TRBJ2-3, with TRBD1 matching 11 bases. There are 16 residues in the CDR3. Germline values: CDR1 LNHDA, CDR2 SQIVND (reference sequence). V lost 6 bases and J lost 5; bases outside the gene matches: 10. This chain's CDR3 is CASRAVGQGARDTQYF. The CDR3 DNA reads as TGTGCCAGTAGAGCAGTAGGACAGGGGGCAAGAGATACGCAGTATTTT.

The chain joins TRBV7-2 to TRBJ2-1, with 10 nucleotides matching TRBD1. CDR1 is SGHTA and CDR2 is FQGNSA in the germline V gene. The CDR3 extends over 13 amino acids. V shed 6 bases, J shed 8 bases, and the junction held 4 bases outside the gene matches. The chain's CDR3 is CASRRDRGDEQFF. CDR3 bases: TGTGCCAGCAGACGGGACAGGGGCGATGAGCAGTTCTTC.

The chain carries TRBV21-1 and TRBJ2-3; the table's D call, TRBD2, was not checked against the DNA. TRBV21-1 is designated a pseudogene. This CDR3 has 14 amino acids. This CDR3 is CASSPLRGPDTQYF. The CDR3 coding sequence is TGTGCCAGCAGCCCCCTGCGAGGCCCCGATACGCAGTATTTT.

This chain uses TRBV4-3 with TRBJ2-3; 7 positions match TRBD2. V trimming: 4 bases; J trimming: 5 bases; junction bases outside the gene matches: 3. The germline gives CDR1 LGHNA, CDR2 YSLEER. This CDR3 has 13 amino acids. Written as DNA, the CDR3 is TGCGCCAGCAGCCTCGGACTAGGAGATACGCAGTATTTT. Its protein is CASSLGLGDTQYF.

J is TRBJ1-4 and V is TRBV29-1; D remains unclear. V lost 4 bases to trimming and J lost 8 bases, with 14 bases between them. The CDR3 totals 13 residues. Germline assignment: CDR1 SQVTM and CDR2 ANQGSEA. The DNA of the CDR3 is TGCAGCGTTGGAGGTCGGGAAAGGGAAAAACTGTTTTTT. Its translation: CSVGGREREKLFF.

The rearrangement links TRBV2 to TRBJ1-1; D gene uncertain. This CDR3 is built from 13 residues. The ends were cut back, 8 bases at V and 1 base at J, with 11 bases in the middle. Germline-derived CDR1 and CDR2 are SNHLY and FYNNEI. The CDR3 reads CASVEVGNTEAFF. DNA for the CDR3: TGTGCCAGCGTCGAGGTAGGGAACACTGAAGCTTTCTTT.

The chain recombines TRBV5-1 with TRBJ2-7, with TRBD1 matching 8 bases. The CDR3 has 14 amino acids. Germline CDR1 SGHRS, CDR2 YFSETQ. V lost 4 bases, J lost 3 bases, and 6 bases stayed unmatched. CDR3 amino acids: CASSLRQGIYEQYF. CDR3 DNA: TGCGCCAGCAGCCTCCGACAGGGGATCTACGAGCAGTACTTC.

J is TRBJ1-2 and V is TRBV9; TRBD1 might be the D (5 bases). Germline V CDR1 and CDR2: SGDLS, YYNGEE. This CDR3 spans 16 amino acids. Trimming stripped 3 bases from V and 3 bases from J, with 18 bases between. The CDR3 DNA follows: TGTGCCAGCAGCGCAAGACAGAACGTCGGGCACTATGGCTACACCTTC. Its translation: CASSARQNVGHYGYTF.

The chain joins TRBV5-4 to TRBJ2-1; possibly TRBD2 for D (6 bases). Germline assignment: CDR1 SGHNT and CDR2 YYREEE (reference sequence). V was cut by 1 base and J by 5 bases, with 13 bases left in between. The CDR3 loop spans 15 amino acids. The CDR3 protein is CASSLTGLGNNEQFF. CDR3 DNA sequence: TGTGCCAGCAGCTTGACGGGACTGGGTAACAATGAGCAGTTCTTC. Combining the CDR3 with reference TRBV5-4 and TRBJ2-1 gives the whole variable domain ETGVTQSPTHLIKTRGQQVTLRCSSQSGHNTVSWYQQALGQGPQFIFQYYREEENGRGNFPPRFSGLQFPNYSSELNVNALELDDSALYLCASSLTGLGNNEQFFGPGTRLTVL.

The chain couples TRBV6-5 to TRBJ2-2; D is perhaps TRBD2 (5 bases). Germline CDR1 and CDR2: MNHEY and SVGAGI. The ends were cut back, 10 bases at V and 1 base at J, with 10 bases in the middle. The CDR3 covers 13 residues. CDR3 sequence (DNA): TGTGCCACGAGGGCCGGGAACACCGGGGAGCTGTTTTTT. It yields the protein CATRAGNTGELFF.

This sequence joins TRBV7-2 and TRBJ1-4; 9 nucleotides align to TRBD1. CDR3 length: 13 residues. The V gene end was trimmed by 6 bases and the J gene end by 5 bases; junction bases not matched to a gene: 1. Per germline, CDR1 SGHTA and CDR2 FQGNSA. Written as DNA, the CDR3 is TGTGCCAGCAGAGACAGGGGGAATGAAAAACTGTTTTTT. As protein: CASRDRGNEKLFF. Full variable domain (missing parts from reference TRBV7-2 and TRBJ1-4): GAGVSQSPSNKVTEKGKDVELRCDPISGHTALYWYRQSLGQGLEFLIYFQGNSAPDKSGLPSDRFSAERTGGSVSTLTIQRTQQEDSAVYLCASRDRGNEKLFFGSGTQLSVL.

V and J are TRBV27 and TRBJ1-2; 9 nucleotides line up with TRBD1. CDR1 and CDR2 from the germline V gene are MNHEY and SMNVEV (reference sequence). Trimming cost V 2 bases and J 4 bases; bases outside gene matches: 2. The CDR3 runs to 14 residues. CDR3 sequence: CASSLRQGGYGYTF. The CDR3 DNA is TGTGCCAGCAGTTTACGACAGGGGGGCTATGGCTACACCTTC.

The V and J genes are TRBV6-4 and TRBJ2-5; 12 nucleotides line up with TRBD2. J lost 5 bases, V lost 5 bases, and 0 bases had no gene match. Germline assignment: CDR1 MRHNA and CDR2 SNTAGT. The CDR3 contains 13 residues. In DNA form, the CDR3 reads TGTGCCAGCAGTACTAGCGGGGGGGAGACCCAGTACTTC. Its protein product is CASSTSGGETQYF.

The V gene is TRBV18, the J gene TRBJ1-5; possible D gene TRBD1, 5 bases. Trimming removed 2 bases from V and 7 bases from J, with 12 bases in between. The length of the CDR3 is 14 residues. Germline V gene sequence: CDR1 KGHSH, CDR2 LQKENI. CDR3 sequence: CASSPESQGQPQHF. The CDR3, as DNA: TGTGCCAGCTCACCAGAGTCCCAGGGACAGCCCCAGCATTTT. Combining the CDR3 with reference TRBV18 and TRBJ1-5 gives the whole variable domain NAGVMQNPRHLVRRRGQEARLRCSPMKGHSHVYWYRQLPEEGLKFMVYLQKENIIDESGMPKERFSAEFPKEGPSILRIQQVVRGDSAAYFCASSPESQGQPQHFGDGTRLSIL.